This T cell receptor (beta chain) was identified in a study of T cells in Graves' hyperthyroidism and ophthalmopathy. Disease duration was under 3 months in the ophthalmopathy patients, who also had a Clinical Activity Score of at least 3 and a NOSPECS grade of at least 4. TCR beta CDR3 sequences were amplified from RNA transcripts. The study used the HTBI primer set for a first-round RT-PCR of the TCR CDR3. TCRdb itself ran the multiplex PCR reads through MiXCR, one entry per CDR3 protein. The table has hundreds of thousands of distinct CDR3 sequences, approximately 16% seen once. With 8 bases clipped from V and 6 bases from J, the junction kept 5 bases outside the gene matches. The CDR3 has 11 amino acids. Germline CDR1 DFQATT, CDR2 SNEGSKA (reference sequence). This clonotype was counted between two and nine times. Its antigen is currently unknown. Points from the study as a whole: A 13 V-J model separated ophthalmopathy from stable hyperthyroidism.

The receptor's source is a woman aged 40-49 years with Graves' ophthalmopathy. J is TRBJ2-3 and V is TRBV20-1; 7 bases align to TRBD1. The sequencing input was blood. CDR3 region: CSPGQDDTQYF. The CDR3 coding sequence is TGCAGTCCCGGACAGGACGATACGCAGTATTTT.